Shown below are 21 T cell receptor beta chains from a single sample sequenced in a study of cytomegalovirus exposure and HLA in healthy donors (TCRdb year 2017). The library was obtained by the immunoSEQ multiplex PCR assay. A mixture of 60 forward primers for TCR Vbeta segments and 13 reverse primers for TCR Jbeta segments was used in the multiplex PCR. This immuneACCESS table, as held by TCRdb, lists in-frame sequences with V and J called but not all clones. Of the missing ones, under half trace to an unresolved V gene in checked studies; the others have no known cause. In all, the sample holds about 220,000 clones, and more than 65% of those were seen once. The top ten clones comprise 1.8% of the sample. Material for sequencing was PBMCs. The receptors originated from a young woman in good health and CMV-seronegative.

The CDR3 DNA reads as TGTGCCTGGAGCCTAGACAGGGAAGCTTTCTTT. It codes for CAWSLDREAFF. The chain links TRBV30 to TRBJ1-1; the D gene is possibly TRBD1 (6 bases). Trimming removed 3 bases from V and 8 bases from J, with 10 bases in between. This CDR3 is built from 11 residues. Germline V CDR1 and CDR2: GTSNPN, SVGIG (reference sequence).

This chain uses TRBV30 with TRBJ1-1; TRBD1 aligns across 7 bases. Trimming cost V 4 bases and J 2 bases; bases outside gene matches: 7. This CDR3 spans 14 amino acids. Germline CDR1 reads GTSNPN; CDR2 reads SVGIG (reference sequence). This CDR3 is CAWNLGQHNTEAFF. DNA for the CDR3: TGTGCCTGGAATTTGGGACAGCATAACACTGAAGCTTTCTTT. Using reference TRBV30 and TRBJ1-1 for the parts outside the CDR3, the full variable domain is SQTIHQWPATLVQPVGSPLSLECTVEGTSNPNLYWYRQAAGRGLQLLFYSVGIGQISSEVPQNLSASRPQDRQFILSSKKLLLSDSGFYLCAWNLGQHNTEAFFGQGTRLTVV.

The chain employs TRBV15 and TRBJ2-2, with D possibly being TRBD1 (5 bases). The CDR3 runs 13 residues. The V end lost 0 bases, the J end lost 13 bases, and 12 bases lay between the germline ends. Germline CDR1 reads LNHNV; CDR2 reads YYDKDF (reference sequence). CDR3 region: CATSRDRVGRLFF. CDR3 coding DNA: TGTGCCACCAGCAGAGATCGAGTGGGGCGGCTGTTTTTT.

This clone was seen more than once but under ten times. This chain uses TRBV5-1 with TRBJ2-4, with 8 bases matching TRBD2. CDR3 length: 19 residues. Trimming removed 6 bases from V and 1 base from J; junction bases left unmatched: 18. Germline V gene data show CDR1 as SGHRS and CDR2 as YFSETQ. CDR3 sequence: CASILNTGTSLVAKNIQYF. Here the CDR3 DNA reads TGCGCCAGCATCTTAAATACCGGGACTAGTCTTGTTGCCAAAAACATTCAGTACTTC.

The chain is built from TRBV30 and TRBJ2-1; D perhaps matches TRBD2 (6 bases). There are 11 residues in the CDR3. Trimming shortened V by 2 bases and J by 8 bases, and 7 bases separated the two germline ends. Germline V gives CDR1 GTSNPN, CDR2 SVGIG (reference sequence). Here the CDR3 reads CAWSWGDEQFF. The CDR3 DNA follows: TGTGCCTGGAGTTGGGGGGATGAGCAGTTCTTC.

This clone was seen once. The rearrangement joins TRBV7-9 to TRBJ2-7; D perhaps matches TRBD2 (6 bases). CDR1 and CDR2 (germline): SEHNR, FQNEAQ (reference sequence). The CDR3 runs 16 residues. The V gene lost 0 bases and the J gene lost 0 bases, with 12 bases spanning the gap. The CDR3, as DNA: TGTGCCAGCAGCTTAGCGGTAGGACTAAGCTCCTACGAGCAGTACTTC. It translates to CASSLAVGLSSYEQYF. The variable domain in full, completed from reference TRBV7-9 and TRBJ2-7, reads DTGVSQNPRHKITKRGQNVTFRCDPISEHNRLYWYRQTLGQGPEFLTYFQNEAQLEKSRLLSDRFSAERPKGSFSTLEIQRTEQGDSAMYLCASSLAVGLSSYEQYFGPGTRLTVT.

The V and J genes are TRBV5-6 and TRBJ2-1, with D maybe TRBD2 (5 bases). The CDR3 runs to 15 residues. Trimming cost V 1 base and J 5 bases, with 13 bases left between them. CDR1 is SGHDT, CDR2 YYEEEE, per germline. The CDR3 sequence: CASSLRFLAHNEQFF. The DNA of the CDR3 is TGTGCCAGCAGCTTGAGATTCCTAGCTCACAATGAGCAGTTCTTC. The whole variable domain, filled in from reference TRBV5-6 and TRBJ2-1, reads DAGVTQSPTHLIKTRGQQVTLRCSPKSGHDTVSWYQQALGQGPQFIFQYYEEEERQRGNFPDRFSGHQFPNYSSELNVNALLLGDSALYLCASSLRFLAHNEQFFGPGTRLTVL.

The J gene is TRBJ2-3, the V gene TRBV18; the match to TRBD1 covers 7 bases. From germline, CDR1 is KGHSH and CDR2 LQKENI. This CDR3 spans 13 amino acids. V dropped 3 bases and J dropped 3; count of bases not matched to a gene: 0. DNA of the CDR3: TGTGCCAGCTCACCGACAGGGACAGATACGCAGTATTTT. Protein: CASSPTGTDTQYF.

This clone was seen a single time. The rearrangement joins TRBV14 to TRBJ2-6; D uncertain. The germline V gene has CDR1 SGHDN and CDR2 FVKESK. The CDR3 is 17 residues long. V was trimmed by 2 bases and J by 3 bases, leaving 14 bases between them. In DNA, the CDR3 is TGTGCCAGCAGCCAACTCGTGTCTAGGAGTGGGGCCAACGTCCTGACTTTC. Residues: CASSQLVSRSGANVLTF. The variable domain in full, with the rest retrieved from reference TRBV14 and TRBJ2-6, is EAGVTQFPSHSVIEKGQTVTLRCDPISGHDNLYWYRRVMGKEIKFLLHFVKESKQDESGMPNNRFLAERTGGTYSTLKVQPAELEDSGVYFCASSQLVSRSGANVLTFGAGSRLTVL.

The V gene is TRBV12-5, the J gene TRBJ1-5, with D possibly being TRBD1 (5 bases). Per germline, CDR1 LGHNT and CDR2 FRNRAP. Deletions cut 5 bases from V and 5 bases from J, with 13 bases between. The CDR3 spans 14 residues. CDR3 residues: CASGLDSYDQPQHF. The CDR3 bases are TGTGCTAGTGGTCTCGACAGCTACGATCAGCCCCAGCATTTT.

The V and J genes are TRBV5-1 and TRBJ2-2; no clear D. The germline V gene has CDR1 SGHRS and CDR2 YFSETQ. Trimming left V 7 bases short and J 7 bases short, with 8 bases between. This CDR3 has 11 amino acids. In DNA form, the CDR3 reads TGCGCCAGCTTTATAGACGGGGAGCTGTTTTTT. Protein: CASFIDGELFF.

In regard to this clone: The junction and the germline gene differ at one end; a read error may be behind it. The sample contains more than one DNA sequence encoding this CDR3. The chain has TRBV5-8 and TRBJ2-3, with 8 bases matching TRBD1. Per germline, CDR1 SGHTS and CDR2 YDEGEE. The CDR3 sequence is 14 residues long. CDR3 protein: CASLKDRGTDTQYF. The DNA of the CDR3 is TGTGCCAGCTTGAAAGACAGGGGCACAGATACGCAATATTTT.

The chain recombines TRBV2 with TRBJ2-2; D perhaps matches TRBD1 (5 bases). This CDR3 has 15 residues. Between the trimmed V and J ends, which lost 6 bases and 1 base, there was a span of 12 bases. Germline V lookup: CDR1 SNHLY, CDR2 FYNNEI. DNA for the CDR3: TGTGCCAGCAGAACAATAAGGGGGAACACCGGGGAGCTGTTTTTT. As protein: CASRTIRGNTGELFF.

V gene TRBV28 combines with J gene TRBJ2-7, with D possibly being TRBD2 (5 bases). This CDR3 is 12 amino acids long. The V and J ends lost 10 bases and 5 bases respectively, with 15 bases between them. CDR1 MDHEN and CDR2 SYDVKM come from the germline V gene. CDR3 bases: TGTGCCATAGGAACGGGAACCCACGAGCAGTACTTC. It specifies CAIGTGTHEQYF.

The V and J genes are TRBV4-1 and TRBJ2-2; 8 nucleotides line up with TRBD1. CDR3 size: 16 residues. The J segment lost 1 base and the V segment lost 3 bases, leaving 4 bases of the junction unmatched. The germline CDR1 and CDR2 sequences are MGHRA and YSYEKL. CDR3 amino acids: CASSQRDRLNTGELFF. CDR3 sequence (DNA): TGCGCCAGCAGCCAGAGGGACAGGTTGAACACCGGGGAGCTGTTTTTT.

This clone was recorded a few times. The chain joins TRBV6-5 to TRBJ1-5; tentative D call: TRBD1 (6 bases). CDR1 MNHEY and CDR2 SVGAGI come from the germline V gene. The V gene lost 7 bases and the J gene lost 4 bases, with 17 bases spanning the gap. The CDR3 spans 15 residues. CDR3 in amino acids: CASKVWAGANQPQHF. The CDR3 DNA follows: TGTGCCAGCAAGGTGTGGGCAGGGGCTAATCAGCCCCAGCATTTT.

The chain employs TRBV21-1 and TRBJ2-1; the D call TRBD2 from the table was never checked on the DNA. TRBV21-1 is a pseudogene. The CDR3 loop spans 20 amino acids. The CDR3 loop is CASSKDGRPKQKRRCNEQFF. Here the CDR3 DNA reads TGTGCCAGCAGCAAAGATGGGAGGCCAAAACAAAAAAGGCGCTGCAATGAGCAGTTCTTC.

Written as DNA, the CDR3 is TGTGCCAGCACGCCGCAGCCTGGAGCCTACGAGCAGTACTTC. It yields the protein CASTPQPGAYEQYF. V usage is TRBV27 and J usage is TRBJ2-5, with D unresolved. The J call may not be correct, given that the DNA end is closer to TRBJ2-7. In germline, CDR1 is MNHEY, CDR2 SMNVEV (reference sequence). The CDR3 runs 14 residues.

The rearrangement joins TRBV2 to TRBJ2-2, with TRBD2 matching 10 bases. The CDR3 has 15 residues. Germline CDR1 and CDR2: SNHLY and FYNNEI. Germline trimming cut 4 bases from V and 3 bases from J; bases unmatched to any gene: 2. The CDR3 spells CASSALAGDTGELFF. For the CDR3, the DNA is TGTGCCAGCAGTGCTCTAGCGGGGGACACCGGGGAGCTGTTTTTT.

This chain links TRBV13 with TRBJ2-1, with D unresolved. The CDR3 loop spans 16 amino acids. Germline lookup yields CDR1 PRHDT and CDR2 FYEKMQ (reference sequence). Trimming shortened V by 5 bases and J by 0 bases, and 14 bases separated the two germline ends. The CDR3, as DNA: TGTGCCAGCAGCGCGCGAAGGAGCTACTCCTACAATGAGCAGTTCTTC. This translates into CASSARRSYSYNEQFF.

The chain links TRBV5-6 to TRBJ1-1; a possible D gene is TRBD1 (5 bases). CDR1 and CDR2 (germline): SGHDT, YYEEEE. This CDR3 has 17 residues. Trimming cost V 0 bases and J 2 bases, with 17 bases left between them. The CDR3 bases are TGTGCCAGCAGCTTGGGGGGCTGGCGACCGGTAAACACTGAAGCTTTCTTT. Translating gives CASSLGGWRPVNTEAFF.